The 10 T cell receptor beta chains below all came from one sample that was sequenced in a study of post-analysis software for immune sequencing data. Study-wide results and caveats: Included in a set of roughly five TRBV segments more frequent in patients than controls were TRBV5-6, TRBV5-1 and TRBV20-1.

No antigen has been assigned to these receptors. Unique molecular identifiers featured in each of the TCR beta cDNA libraries. TCRdb re-derived calls from the PCR reads in MiXCR, one entry per CDR3 protein. The sample contains fewer than 900,000 distinct CDR3 sequences, about 45% of which appear only once. The sample was blood. The source is a girl aged 10 to 17 with multiple sclerosis.

The chain employs TRBV27 and TRBJ2-1; 7 bases align to TRBD2. The V segment lost 1 base and the J segment 6 bases; nucleotides outside the gene matches: 12. Per germline, CDR1 MNHEY and CDR2 SMNVEV (reference sequence). The length of the CDR3 is 17 residues. CDR3 coding DNA: TGTGCCAGCAGTTTATATCTGACTAGCCCATTTCCCAATGAGCAGTTCTTC. Residues: CASSLYLTSPFPNEQFF.

This clonotype was seen a few times. V usage is TRBV15 and J usage is TRBJ2-1; 9 nucleotides align to TRBD2. This CDR3 spans 16 amino acids. The V gene end was trimmed by 0 bases and the J gene end by 7 bases; junction bases not matched to a gene: 7. Germline assignment: CDR1 LNHNV and CDR2 YYDKDF (reference sequence). The CDR3: CATSREGSGRRNEQFF. Written as DNA, the CDR3 is TGTGCCACCAGCAGAGAGGGTAGCGGGAGAAGGAATGAGCAGTTCTTC.

In its sample, this clonotype was seen a few times. The chain has TRBV20-1 and TRBJ2-1; 10 nucleotides align to TRBD2. V trimming: 3 bases; J trimming: 9 bases; junction bases outside the gene matches: 8. Germline V lookup: CDR1 DFQATT, CDR2 SNEGSKA (reference sequence). CDR3 length equals 14 residues. This CDR3 reads CSASPSGRVSEQFF. The CDR3 bases are TGCAGTGCTAGTCCTAGCGGGAGAGTAAGTGAGCAGTTCTTC.

This clonotype was recorded a few times. The V and J genes are TRBV18 and TRBJ1-2, with D perhaps TRBD1 (5 bases). The CDR3 is 15 residues long. V gave up 3 bases and J gave up 8 bases, with 19 bases separating them. Germline lookup yields CDR1 KGHSH and CDR2 LQKENI. The CDR3 sequence is CASSPVGGQRHGYTF. The CDR3 coding sequence is TGTGCCAGCTCACCCGTAGGAGGACAAAGGCACGGCTACACCTTC.

The chain uses TRBV7-6 and TRBJ2-4, with TRBD2 identical over 11 bases. The end of the DNA is better explained by TRBJ2-7, so the J call may be wrong. Germline loops: CDR1 SGHVS, CDR2 FNYEAQ. The CDR3 is made up of 15 amino acids. As DNA, the CDR3 is TGTGCCAGCAGCTTAGTAGCGGGAGGGAGCCACGAGCAGTACTTC. Residues: CASSLVAGGSHEQYF.

V usage is TRBV6-1 and J usage is TRBJ2-7, with TRBD2 matching 15 bases. This CDR3 region has 18 residues. Germline CDR1 MNHNS, CDR2 SASEGT. The V and J ends lost 6 bases and 0 bases, in that order; junction bases with no gene match: 9. DNA of the CDR3: TGTGCCAGCAGCTTGGGACTAGCGGGAGGATTGAGCTCCTACGAGCAGTACTTC. Its translation: CASSLGLAGGLSSYEQYF.

This chain links TRBV7-9 with TRBJ2-6; 10 positions agree with TRBD1. Trimming at V came to 5 bases and at J to 3 bases, leaving 7 bases not matched to a gene. Germline values: CDR1 SEHNR, CDR2 FQNEAQ (reference sequence). The CDR3 is made up of 17 amino acids. CDR3 DNA sequence: TGTGCCAGCAGCGCGGACAGGGGGATAAGTGGGGCCAACGTCCTGACTTTC. Protein: CASSADRGISGANVLTF.

This clonotype was counted only a few times. The chain employs TRBV6-1 and TRBJ2-7, with D perhaps TRBD1 or TRBD2 (6 bases each). The CDR3 contains 13 residues. V lost 4 bases to trimming and J lost 3 bases, with 10 bases between them. CDR1 and CDR2 (germline): MNHNS, SASEGT. CDR3 in amino acids: CASSAGAVYEQYF. CDR3 nucleotides: TGTGCCAGCAGTGCGGGGGCAGTCTACGAGCAGTACTTC.

The table lists this clonotype with a few counts. The chain is built from TRBV7-3 and TRBJ1-2; a possible D gene is TRBD1 (6 bases). This CDR3 is 14 amino acids long. Trimming removed 5 bases from V and 8 bases from J, with 18 bases in between. The germline V gene encodes CDR1 SGHTA and CDR2 FQGTGA. CDR3 region: CASSPSTGAGGYTF. The CDR3 DNA reads as TGTGCCAGCAGCCCCTCGACAGGAGCCGGCGGCTACACCTTC.

This clonotype appeared a few times. This chain joins TRBV10-3 and TRBJ1-2, with unresolved D. Germline-derived CDR1 and CDR2 are ENHRY and SYGVKD. V gave up 2 bases and J gave up 6 bases, with 10 bases separating them. The CDR3 runs 13 residues. The CDR3 sequence: CAISEPGPHGYTF. In DNA form, the CDR3 reads TGTGCCATCAGTGAGCCCGGGCCCCATGGCTACACCTTC.